This is a list of T cell receptor beta chains from one sample in a study of early T cells in non-severe SARS-CoV-2 infection. One entry per CDR3 protein results from TCRdb running MiXCR on the 5' RACE reads. Counted here are about 76,000 distinct CDR3 sequences, over 9.5% occurring once; the ten biggest clones make up roughly 3.2%. Sequencing used whole blood. These receptors were obtained from an adult who was a healthcare worker with PCR-confirmed SARS-CoV-2 infection or an uninfected control (not recorded which). CDR3s include the opening cysteine and the closing phenylalanine or tryptophan. D genes are given only for firm matches. Size is omitted from some rows. Given values are once, few, many or a class for expanded clones.

>TRBJ1-1|.|TRBV11-2|many
TGTGCCAGCAGCTTAGCGGCAGCCCTGAACACTGAAGCTTTCTTT
CASSLAAALNTEAFF
>TRBJ2-7|TRBD1|TRBV18|many
TGTGCCAGCTCACCACAGGGGGACAGGGGGGCCTACGAGCAGTACTTC
CASSPQGDRGAYEQYF
>TRBJ2-1|.|TRBV21-1|.
TGTGCCAGCAGCAAAGAGACCGGGACCCTATACAATGAGCAGTTCTTC
CASSKETGTLYNEQFF
>TRBJ2-3|.|TRBV6-5|.
TGTGCCAGCAGTTATCGGGGGACTAGCACAGATACGCAGTATTTT
CASSYRGTSTDTQYF
>TRBJ1-1|TRBD1|TRBV29-1|many
TGCAGCGCTCGCTGGGACAGGGAGAACACTGAAGCTTTCTTT
CSARWDRENTEAFF
>TRBJ2-7|TRBD2|TRBV27|many
TGTGCCAGCAGCCCTGAGGGACGGGAGGGAGACGAGCAGTACTTC
CASSPEGREGDEQYF
>TRBJ2-5|.|TRBV19|few
TGTGCCAGTAGTATGAAGGGGCAGGCCCCAGTCATGTACCAAGAGACCCAGTACTTC
CASSMKGQAPVMYQETQYF
>TRBJ2-2|TRBD2|TRBV9|.
TGTGCCAGCAGCGTCACTAGCGGCCGGTCCACCGGGGAGCCGTTTTTT
CASSVTSGRSTGEPFF
>TRBJ2-7|TRBD2|TRBV3-1|few
TGTGCCAGCAGCCAGACGCCGGGACTAGCTGACGAGCAGTACTTC
CASSQTPGLADEQYF
>TRBJ2-5|TRBD1|TRBV15|few
TGTGCCACCAGCCGCCGGACAGGGGAACAAGAGACCCAGTACTTC
CATSRRTGEQETQYF
>TRBJ2-7|.|TRBV28|.
TGTGCCAGCAACCGGGACACCTCCTACGAGCAGTACTTC
CASNRDTSYEQYF
>TRBJ1-5|.|TRBV6-1|few
TGTGCCAGCAGTGATCTGCGGGGCAGCAATCAGCCCCAGCATTTT
CASSDLRGSNQPQHF
>TRBJ2-1|TRBD1|TRBV7-9|few
TGTGCCAGCAGCTTAGGACAGGGCCAGCACAATGAGCAGTTCTTC
CASSLGQGQHNEQFF
>TRBJ1-1|.|TRBV28|many
TGTGCCAGCACCCCCCCGGGGAGGGCTGAAGCTTTCTTT
CASTPPGRAEAFF
>TRBJ2-7|.|TRBV27|.
TGTGCCAGCAGCCACGGGTTCTTGTACGAGCAGTACTTC
CASSHGFLYEQYF
>TRBJ2-2|.|TRBV7-6|.
TGTGCCAGCAGCCCTCAGGGGTTCGGCACCGGGGAGCTGTTTTTT
CASSPQGFGTGELFF
>TRBJ1-1|TRBD1|TRBV25-1|.
TGTGCCAGCAGCGGGAACAGGGGCTACACTGAAGCTTTCTTT
CASSGNRGYTEAFF
>TRBJ2-2|.|TRBV7-3|.
TGTGCCAGCAGTCACCAGGGGACCACCGGGGAGCTGTTTTTT
CASSHQGTTGELFF
>TRBJ2-7|.|TRBV5-1|.
TGCGCCAGCAGCTTGGAAGTGTCAGGGTGGCGCGAGCAGTACTTC
CASSLEVSGWREQYF
>TRBJ2-2|TRBD2|TRBV10-2|.
TGCGCCATCATGCGGGAGGTCAACACCGGGGAGCTGTTTTTT
CAIMREVNTGELFF